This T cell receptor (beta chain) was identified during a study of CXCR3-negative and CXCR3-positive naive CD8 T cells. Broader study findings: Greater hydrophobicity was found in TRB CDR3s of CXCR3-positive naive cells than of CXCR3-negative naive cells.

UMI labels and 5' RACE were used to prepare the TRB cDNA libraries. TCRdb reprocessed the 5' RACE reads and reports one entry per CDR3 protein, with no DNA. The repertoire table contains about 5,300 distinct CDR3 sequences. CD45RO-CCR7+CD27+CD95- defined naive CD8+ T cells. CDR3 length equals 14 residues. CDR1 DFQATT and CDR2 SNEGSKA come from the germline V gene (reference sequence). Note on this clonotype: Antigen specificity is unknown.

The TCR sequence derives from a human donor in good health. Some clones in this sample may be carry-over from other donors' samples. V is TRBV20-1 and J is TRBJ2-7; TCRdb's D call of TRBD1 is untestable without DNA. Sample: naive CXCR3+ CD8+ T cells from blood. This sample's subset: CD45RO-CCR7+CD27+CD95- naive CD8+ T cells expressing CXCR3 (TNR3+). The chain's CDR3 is CSASKPGQGYEQYF.